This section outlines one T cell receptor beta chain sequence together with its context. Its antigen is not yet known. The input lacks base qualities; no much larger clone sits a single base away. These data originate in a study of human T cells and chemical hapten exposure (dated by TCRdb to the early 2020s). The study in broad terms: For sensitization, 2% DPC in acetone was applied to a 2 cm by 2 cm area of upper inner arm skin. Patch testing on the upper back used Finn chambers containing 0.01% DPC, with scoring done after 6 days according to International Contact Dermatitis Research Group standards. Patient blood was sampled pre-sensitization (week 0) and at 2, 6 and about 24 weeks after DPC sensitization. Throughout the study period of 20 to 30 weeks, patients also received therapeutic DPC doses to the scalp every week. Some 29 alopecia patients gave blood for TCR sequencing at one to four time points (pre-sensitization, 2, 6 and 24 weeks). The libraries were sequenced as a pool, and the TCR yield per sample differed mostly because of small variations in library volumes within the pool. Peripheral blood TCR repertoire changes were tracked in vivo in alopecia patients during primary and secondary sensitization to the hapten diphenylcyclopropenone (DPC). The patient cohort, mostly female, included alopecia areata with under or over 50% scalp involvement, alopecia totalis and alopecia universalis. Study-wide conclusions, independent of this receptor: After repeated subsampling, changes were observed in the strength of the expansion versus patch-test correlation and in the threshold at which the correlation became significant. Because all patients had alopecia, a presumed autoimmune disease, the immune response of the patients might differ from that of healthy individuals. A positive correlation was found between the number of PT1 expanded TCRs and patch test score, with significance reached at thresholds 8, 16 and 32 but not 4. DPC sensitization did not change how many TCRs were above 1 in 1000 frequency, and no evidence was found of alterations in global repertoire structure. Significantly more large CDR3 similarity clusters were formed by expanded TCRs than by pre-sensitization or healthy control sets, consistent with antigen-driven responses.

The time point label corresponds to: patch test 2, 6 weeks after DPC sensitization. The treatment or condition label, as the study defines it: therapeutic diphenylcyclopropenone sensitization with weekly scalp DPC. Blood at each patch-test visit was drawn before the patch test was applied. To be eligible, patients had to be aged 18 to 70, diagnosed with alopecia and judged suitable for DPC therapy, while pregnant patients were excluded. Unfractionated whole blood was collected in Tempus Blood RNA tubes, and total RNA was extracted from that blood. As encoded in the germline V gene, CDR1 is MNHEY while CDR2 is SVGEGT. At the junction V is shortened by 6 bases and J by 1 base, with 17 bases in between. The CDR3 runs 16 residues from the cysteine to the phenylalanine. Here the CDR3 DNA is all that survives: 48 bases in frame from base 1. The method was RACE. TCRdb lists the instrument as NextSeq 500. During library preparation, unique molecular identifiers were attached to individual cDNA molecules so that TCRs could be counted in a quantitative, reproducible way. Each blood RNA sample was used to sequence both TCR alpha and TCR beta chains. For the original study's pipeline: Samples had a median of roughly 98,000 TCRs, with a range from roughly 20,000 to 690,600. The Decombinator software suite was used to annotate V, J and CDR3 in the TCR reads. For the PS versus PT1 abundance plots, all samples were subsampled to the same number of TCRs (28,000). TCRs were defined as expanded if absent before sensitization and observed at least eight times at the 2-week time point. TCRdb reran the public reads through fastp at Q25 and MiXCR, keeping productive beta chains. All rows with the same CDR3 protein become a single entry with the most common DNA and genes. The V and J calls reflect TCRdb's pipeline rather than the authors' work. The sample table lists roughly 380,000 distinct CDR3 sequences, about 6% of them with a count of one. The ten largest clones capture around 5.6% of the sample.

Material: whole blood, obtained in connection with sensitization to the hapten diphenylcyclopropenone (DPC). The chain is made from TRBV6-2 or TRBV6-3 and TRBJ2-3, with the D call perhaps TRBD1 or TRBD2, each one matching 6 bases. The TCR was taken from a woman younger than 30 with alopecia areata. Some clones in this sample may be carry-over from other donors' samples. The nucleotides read TGTGCCAGCAGCCCGGGGGCCGCCGGGCGCACAGATACGCAGTATTTT. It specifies CASSPGAAGRTDTQYF.